This T cell receptor (beta chain) was captured by sequencing in a study of identical twins. Study-level points and caveats: Excess sharing between twins was weaker in beta out-of-frame sequences. Whereas memory repertoires showed no such difference, abundant cord blood beta clonotypes carried fewer insertions.

With 11 bases clipped from V and 3 bases from J, the junction kept 8 bases outside the gene matches. There are 14 residues in the CDR3. Germline V gene sequence: CDR1 SNHLY, CDR2 FYNNEI. TCRdb passed the 5' RACE reads through MiXCR, listing each CDR3 protein once. The table records about 450,000 distinct CDR3 sequences, approximately 17% of them present only once. This clonotype was observed a few times. Its antigen is unknown. Every donor was a healthy Caucasian. V and J are TRBV2 and TRBJ2-3; 10 positions agree with TRBD2. The material sequenced was naive T cells sorted from blood. This TCR derives from a man aged 50 to 59 in good health. The CDR3 loop reads CAAHTSGTTDTQYF. CDR3 nucleotides: TGTGCCGCACACACTAGCGGGACAACAGATACGCAGTATTTT.